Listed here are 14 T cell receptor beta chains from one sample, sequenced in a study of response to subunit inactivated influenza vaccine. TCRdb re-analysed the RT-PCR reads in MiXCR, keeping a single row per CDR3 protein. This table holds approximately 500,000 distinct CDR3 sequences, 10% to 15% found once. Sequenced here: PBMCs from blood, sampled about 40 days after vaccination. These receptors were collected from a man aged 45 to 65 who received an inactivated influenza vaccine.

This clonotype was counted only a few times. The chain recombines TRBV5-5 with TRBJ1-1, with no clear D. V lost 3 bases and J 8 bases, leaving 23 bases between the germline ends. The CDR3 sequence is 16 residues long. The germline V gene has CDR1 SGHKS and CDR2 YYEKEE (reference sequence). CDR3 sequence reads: CASSSRIGPRGREAFF. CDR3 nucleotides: TGTGCCAGCAGCTCACGGATAGGACCGCGAGGTAGGGAAGCTTTCTTT.

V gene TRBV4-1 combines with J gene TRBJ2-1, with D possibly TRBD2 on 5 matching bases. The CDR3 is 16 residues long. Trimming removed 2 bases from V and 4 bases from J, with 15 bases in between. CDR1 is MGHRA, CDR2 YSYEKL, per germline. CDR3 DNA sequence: TGCGCCAGCAGCCAAAGCGAGGGAGCCCCTTACAATGAGCAGTTCTTC. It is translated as CASSQSEGAPYNEQFF.

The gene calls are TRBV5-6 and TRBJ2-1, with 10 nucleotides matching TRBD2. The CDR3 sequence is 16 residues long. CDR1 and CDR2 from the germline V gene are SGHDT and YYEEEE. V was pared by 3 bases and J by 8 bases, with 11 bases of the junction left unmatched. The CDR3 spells CASSSFGLAGVDEQFF. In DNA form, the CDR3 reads TGTGCCAGCAGCTCCTTCGGGCTAGCGGGAGTCGATGAGCAGTTCTTC.

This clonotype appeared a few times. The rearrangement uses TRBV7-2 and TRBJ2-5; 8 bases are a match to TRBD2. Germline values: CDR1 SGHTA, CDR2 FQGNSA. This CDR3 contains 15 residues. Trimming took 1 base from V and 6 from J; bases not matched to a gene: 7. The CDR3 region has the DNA TGTGCCAGCAGCTTAGAGGTCGGGGGGGCCAAGACCCAGTACTTC. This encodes CASSLEVGGAKTQYF.

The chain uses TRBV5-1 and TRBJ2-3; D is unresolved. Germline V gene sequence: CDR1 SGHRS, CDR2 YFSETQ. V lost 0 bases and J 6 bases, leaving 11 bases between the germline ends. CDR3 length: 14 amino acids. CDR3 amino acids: CASSLGFGADTQYF. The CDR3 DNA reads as TGCGCCAGCAGCTTGGGTTTCGGCGCCGATACGCAGTATTTT. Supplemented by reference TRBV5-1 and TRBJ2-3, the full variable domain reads KAGVTQTPRYLIKTRGQQVTLSCSPISGHRSVSWYQQTPGQGLQFLFEYFSETQRNKGNFPGRFSGRQFSNSRSEMNVSTLELGDSALYLCASSLGFGADTQYFGPGTRLTVL.

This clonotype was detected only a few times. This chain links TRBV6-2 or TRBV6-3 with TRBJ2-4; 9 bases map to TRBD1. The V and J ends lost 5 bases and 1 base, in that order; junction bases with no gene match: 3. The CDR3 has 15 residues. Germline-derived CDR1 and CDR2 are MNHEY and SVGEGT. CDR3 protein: CASSHGQGAKNIQYF. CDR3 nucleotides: TGTGCCAGCAGTCACGGACAGGGGGCCAAAAACATTCAGTACTTC.

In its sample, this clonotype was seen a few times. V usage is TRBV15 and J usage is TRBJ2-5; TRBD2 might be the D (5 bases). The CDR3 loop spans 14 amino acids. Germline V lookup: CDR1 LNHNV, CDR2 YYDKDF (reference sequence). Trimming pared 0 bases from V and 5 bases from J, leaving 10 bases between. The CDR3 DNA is TGTGCCACCAGCAGAGATATAGCGTCGGAGACCCAGTACTTC. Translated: CATSRDIASETQYF.

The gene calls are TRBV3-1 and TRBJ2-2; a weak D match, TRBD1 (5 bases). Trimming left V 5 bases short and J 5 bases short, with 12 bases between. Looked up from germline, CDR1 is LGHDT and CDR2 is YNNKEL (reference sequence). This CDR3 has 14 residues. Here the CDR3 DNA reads TGTGCCAGCAGCTTCAACAGGAGAACCGGGGAGCTGTTTTTT. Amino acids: CASSFNRRTGELFF.

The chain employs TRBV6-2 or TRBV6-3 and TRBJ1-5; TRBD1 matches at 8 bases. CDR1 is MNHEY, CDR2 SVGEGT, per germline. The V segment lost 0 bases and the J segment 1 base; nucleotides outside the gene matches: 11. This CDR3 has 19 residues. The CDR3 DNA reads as TGTGCCAGCAGTTACTCGAAGCATCTCACAGGGGGGAGCAATCAGCCCCAGCATTTT. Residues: CASSYSKHLTGGSNQPQHF.

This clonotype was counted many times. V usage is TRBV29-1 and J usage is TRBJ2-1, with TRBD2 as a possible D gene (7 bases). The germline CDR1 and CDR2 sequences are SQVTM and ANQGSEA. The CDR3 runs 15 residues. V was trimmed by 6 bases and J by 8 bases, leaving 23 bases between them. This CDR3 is CSVRPGRGGADEQFF. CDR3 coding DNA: TGCAGCGTGCGACCCGGAAGGGGGGGTGCAGATGAGCAGTTCTTC.

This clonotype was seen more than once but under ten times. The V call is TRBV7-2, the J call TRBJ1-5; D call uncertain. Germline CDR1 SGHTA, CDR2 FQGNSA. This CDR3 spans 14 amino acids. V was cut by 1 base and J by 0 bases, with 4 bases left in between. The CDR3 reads CASSLDVSNQPQHF. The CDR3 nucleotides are TGTGCCAGCAGCTTAGATGTTAGCAATCAGCCCCAGCATTTT.

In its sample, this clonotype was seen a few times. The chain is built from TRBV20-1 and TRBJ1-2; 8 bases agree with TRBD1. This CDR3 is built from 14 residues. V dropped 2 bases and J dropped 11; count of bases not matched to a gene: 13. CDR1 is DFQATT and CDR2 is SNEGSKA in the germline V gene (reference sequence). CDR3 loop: CSARPGQGMGEYTF. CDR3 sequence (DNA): TGCAGTGCTAGACCCGGACAGGGAATGGGGGAGTACACCTTC.

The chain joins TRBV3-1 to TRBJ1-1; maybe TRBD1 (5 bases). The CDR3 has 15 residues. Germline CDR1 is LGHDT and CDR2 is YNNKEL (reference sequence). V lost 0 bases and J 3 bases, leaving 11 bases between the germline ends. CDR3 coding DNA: TGTGCCAGCAGCCAAGATAATGCAGGGCACACTGAAGCTTTCTTT. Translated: CASSQDNAGHTEAFF.

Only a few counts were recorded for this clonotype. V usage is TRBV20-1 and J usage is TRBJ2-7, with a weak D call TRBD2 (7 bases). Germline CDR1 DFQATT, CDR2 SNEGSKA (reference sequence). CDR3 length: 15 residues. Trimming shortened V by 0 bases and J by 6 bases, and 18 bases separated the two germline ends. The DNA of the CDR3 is TGCAGTGCTAGAGACGAAAGAACAGGGAGGGGCGAGCAGTACTTC. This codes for CSARDERTGRGEQYF.